Listed below are T cell receptor beta chains from one sample, sequenced in a study of radiation and T cells in renal cell carcinoma. Assay used: immunoSEQ multiplex PCR; TCRdb lists only in-frame clones, some missing. This table holds approximately 150,000 clones, around 89% found once. The sample was blood, taken from a patient whose treatment included radiotherapy and nephrectomy. The receptors originated from a woman aged 70 to 79 with renal cell carcinoma. Each CDR3 is given with its conserved first and last residue. The D gene is left open where the match is weak. The size of a clone is reported for some rows only, either as once, few or many, or as a class for expanded clones.

J gene: TRBJ2-1; V gene: TRBV5-6; D gene: NA; CDR3 length: 15; clone size: NA; CDR3 DNA: TGTGCCAGCAGCTTGGACCTACTATCCTACAATGAGCAGTTCTTC; CDR3 protein: CASSLDLLSYNEQFF
J gene: TRBJ2-1; V gene: TRBV7-9; D gene: TRBD1; CDR3 length: 14; clone size: NA; CDR3 DNA: TGTGCCACCTCTGTGGGCAGGGGGAACGGTGAGCAGTTCTTC; CDR3 protein: CATSVGRGNGEQFF
J gene: TRBJ2-1; V gene: TRBV4-2; D gene: TRBD2; CDR3 length: 16; clone size: once; CDR3 DNA: TGTGCCAGCAGCCAAGGTAGTGCGGGAGACTACAATGAGCAGTTCTTC; CDR3 protein: CASSQGSAGDYNEQFF
J gene: TRBJ2-7; V gene: TRBV2; D gene: NA; CDR3 length: 13; clone size: NA; CDR3 DNA: TGTGCCAGCGGCCGTAGCGACTCCTACGAGCAGTACTTC; CDR3 protein: CASGRSDSYEQYF
J gene: TRBJ2-1; V gene: TRBV19; D gene: NA; CDR3 length: 15; clone size: NA; CDR3 DNA: TGTGCCAGTAGTGCTGACAGGAGCGCCTACAATGAGCAGTTCTTC; CDR3 protein: CASSADRSAYNEQFF
J gene: TRBJ1-2; V gene: TRBV6-5; D gene: NA; CDR3 length: 14; clone size: once; CDR3 DNA: TGTGCCAGCAGACCCCCGGGGGGGGCCTATGGCTACACCTTC; CDR3 protein: CASRPPGGAYGYTF
J gene: TRBJ2-7; V gene: TRBV19; D gene: TRBD1; CDR3 length: 15; clone size: NA; CDR3 DNA: TGTGCCAGTAGTACGACCGGGACAGGGGCCTACGAGCAGTACTTC; CDR3 protein: CASSTTGTGAYEQYF
J gene: TRBJ2-3; V gene: TRBV5-6; D gene: TRBD1; CDR3 length: 15; clone size: NA; CDR3 DNA: TGTGCCAGCAGCTTGGCGACAGGGATGATAGATACGCAGTATTTT; CDR3 protein: CASSLATGMIDTQYF
J gene: TRBJ2-3; V gene: TRBV5-4; D gene: NA; CDR3 length: 17; clone size: NA; CDR3 DNA: TGTGCCAGCAGCTCTCGCGCGGTGGCTAGCGGCACAGATACGCAGTATTTT; CDR3 protein: CASSSRAVASGTDTQYF
J gene: TRBJ2-2; V gene: TRBV5-1; D gene: NA; CDR3 length: 14; clone size: NA; CDR3 DNA: TGCGCCAGCAGCTTTGACAGGTCCGTCGGGGAGCTGTTTTTT; CDR3 protein: CASSFDRSVGELFF
J gene: TRBJ2-5; V gene: TRBV14; D gene: NA; CDR3 length: 13; clone size: NA; CDR3 DNA: TGTGCCAGCAGCCCACGGCTCGGGGAGACCCAGTACTTC; CDR3 protein: CASSPRLGETQYF
J gene: TRBJ2-7; V gene: TRBV11-2; D gene: NA; CDR3 length: 13; clone size: NA; CDR3 DNA: TGTGCCAGCAGCTTGGCCAGGTCCTACGAGCAGTACTTC; CDR3 protein: CASSLARSYEQYF
J gene: TRBJ2-4; V gene: TRBV9; D gene: TRBD1; CDR3 length: 20; clone size: NA; CDR3 DNA: TGTGCCAGCAGCGAAGGACAGGGAGAATCTCTACTATCTCCTAAAAACATTCAGTACTTC; CDR3 protein: CASSEGQGESLLSPKNIQYF
J gene: TRBJ2-6; V gene: TRBV5-4; D gene: TRBD2; CDR3 length: 16; clone size: NA; CDR3 DNA: TGTGCCAGCAGGCCGGGACTACCCACTGGGGCCAACGTCCTGACTTTC; CDR3 protein: CASRPGLPTGANVLTF
J gene: TRBJ2-7; V gene: TRBV11-3; D gene: NA; CDR3 length: 15; clone size: NA; CDR3 DNA: TGTGCCAGCAGCTTAAGACCAGGGGCAACCTACGAGCAGTACTTC; CDR3 protein: CASSLRPGATYEQYF
J gene: TRBJ1-1; V gene: TRBV25-1; D gene: TRBD1; CDR3 length: 14; clone size: NA; CDR3 DNA: TGTGCCAGCAGGAGACAGGGGACTAGCGCTGAAGCTTTCTTT; CDR3 protein: CASRRQGTSAEAFF
J gene: TRBJ2-7; V gene: TRBV27; D gene: NA; CDR3 length: 17; clone size: NA; CDR3 DNA: TGTGCCAGCAGTTCCTTTTTCCTCCCCGGCACTTCCTACGAGCAGTACTTC; CDR3 protein: CASSSFFLPGTSYEQYF
J gene: TRBJ2-6; V gene: TRBV29-1; D gene: TRBD1; CDR3 length: 14; clone size: NA; CDR3 DNA: TGCAGCGTTGGTAAGGGGGCCGGGGCCAACGTCCTGACTTTC; CDR3 protein: CSVGKGAGANVLTF
J gene: TRBJ2-4; V gene: TRBV6-1; D gene: TRBD2; CDR3 length: 14; clone size: NA; CDR3 DNA: TGTGCCAGCAGTGAAGCTCCGGGGGGAAACATTCAGTACTTC; CDR3 protein: CASSEAPGGNIQYF
J gene: TRBJ1-3; V gene: TRBV6-5; D gene: NA; CDR3 length: 13; clone size: NA; CDR3 DNA: TGTGCCAGCAGTTATAACAGGGGAAACACCATATATTTT; CDR3 protein: CASSYNRGNTIYF
J gene: TRBJ2-1; V gene: TRBV9; D gene: TRBD1; CDR3 length: 15; clone size: once; CDR3 DNA: TGTGCCAGCAGCCCCACCGGGACAGGGGGCGGTGAGCAGTTCTTC; CDR3 protein: CASSPTGTGGGEQFF
J gene: TRBJ2-5; V gene: TRBV6-6; D gene: TRBD2; CDR3 length: 13; clone size: once; CDR3 DNA: TGTGCCAGCAGTTCGGAGCGGGGAGAGACCCAGTACTTC; CDR3 protein: CASSSERGETQYF
J gene: TRBJ2-7; V gene: TRBV10-1; D gene: NA; CDR3 length: 14; clone size: NA; CDR3 DNA: TGCGCCAGCCAATCAGGAACCGGGCCCTACGAGCAGTACTTC; CDR3 protein: CASQSGTGPYEQYF
J gene: TRBJ2-1; V gene: TRBV19; D gene: NA; CDR3 length: 14; clone size: NA; CDR3 DNA: TGTGCCAGTAGCTCACAACCGGGGCACAATGAGCAGTTCTTC; CDR3 protein: CASSSQPGHNEQFF